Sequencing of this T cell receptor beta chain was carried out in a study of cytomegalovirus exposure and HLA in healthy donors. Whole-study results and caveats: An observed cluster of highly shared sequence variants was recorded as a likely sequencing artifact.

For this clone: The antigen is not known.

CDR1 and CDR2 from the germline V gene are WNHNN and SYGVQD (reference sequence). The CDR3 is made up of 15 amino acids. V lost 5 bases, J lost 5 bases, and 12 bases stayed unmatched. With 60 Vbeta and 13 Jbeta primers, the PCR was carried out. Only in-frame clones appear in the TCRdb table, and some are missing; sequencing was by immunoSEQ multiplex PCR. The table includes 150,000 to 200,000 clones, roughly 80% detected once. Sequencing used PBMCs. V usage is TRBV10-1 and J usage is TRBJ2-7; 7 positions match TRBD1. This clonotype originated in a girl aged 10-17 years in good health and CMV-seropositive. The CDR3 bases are TGCGCCAGCAGTCTCTCGGGACAGCACAGCAACGAGCAGTACTTC. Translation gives CASSLSGQHSNEQYF.